This T cell receptor beta chain emerged from a study of blood T cell repertoires in COVID-19. Data came from immunoSEQ multiplex PCR; TCRdb stores just in-frame clones and leaves some out. The data hold approximately 150,000 clones, with around 84% observed a single time. This TCR derives from a woman aged 45-65 years with acute or convalescent COVID-19. The sequenced sample was peripheral blood.

CDR3: CASSPRPSGGANYGYTF. The CDR3 DNA reads as TGTGCCAGCAGCCCTCGTCCCTCAGGGGGAGCTAACTATGGCTACACCTTC. The rearrangement joins TRBV3-1 (or the pseudogene TRBV3-2) to TRBJ1-2, with 7 nucleotides matching TRBD1. The CDR3 has 17 residues. Germline CDR1 and CDR2: LGHDT and YNNKEL (reference sequence). The V gene end was trimmed by 4 bases and the J gene end by 0 bases; junction bases not matched to a gene: 11.